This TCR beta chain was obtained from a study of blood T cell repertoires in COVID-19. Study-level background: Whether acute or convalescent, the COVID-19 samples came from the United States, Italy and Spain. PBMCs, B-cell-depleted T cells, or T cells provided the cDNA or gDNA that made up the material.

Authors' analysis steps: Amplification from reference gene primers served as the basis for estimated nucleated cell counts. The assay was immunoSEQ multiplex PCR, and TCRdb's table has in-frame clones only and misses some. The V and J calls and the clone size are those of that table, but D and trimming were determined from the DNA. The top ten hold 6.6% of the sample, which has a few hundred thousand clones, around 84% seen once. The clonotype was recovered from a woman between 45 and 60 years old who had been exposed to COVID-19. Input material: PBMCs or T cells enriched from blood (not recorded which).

Here the CDR3 DNA reads TGTGCCAGCAGCCTTGGACAGGTGCCTTACAATGAGCAGTTCTTC. It is translated as CASSLGQVPYNEQFF. The rearrangement uses TRBV9 and TRBJ2-1; TRBD1 aligns across 7 bases. The ends lost 4 bases at V and 4 bases at J; junction bases unmatched: 8. Germline assignment: CDR1 SGDLS and CDR2 YYNGEE. The CDR3 is 15 residues long.